These T cell receptor beta chains were read from a single sample in a study of OX40 agonist ivuxolimab in advanced cancers. Sequenced by immunoSEQ multiplex PCR; TCRdb stores in-frame clones only, minus some. The sample has approximately 44,000 clones, around 93% seen once; the top ten hold over 12%. Material: CD4+ or CD8+ T cells sorted from blood, obtained in a trial of the OX40 agonist ivuxolimab. The receptors stem from an adult with an advanced solid tumor such as melanoma, head and neck, liver or kidney cancer. Both conserved end residues are part of each CDR3.

>TRBV7-9
CASSPPGLENNEQFF
>TRBV5-8
CASSLVAGGVTEAFF
>TRBV11-2
CASSLLTGTNYEQYF
>TRBV7-9
CASSSARLGTDTQYF
>TRBV7-9
CASSTTGQLQETQYF
>TRBV6-5
CASSYRQGGTEAFF
>TRBV13
CASSRGSYEQYF
>TRBV2
CASSPSSPTYNEQFF
>TRBV11-2
CASSSGQGAGETQYF
>TRBV19
CASRPMEPNTGELFF
>TRBV29-1
CSVESNEADSYEQYF
>TRBV5-6
CASSLTRGTGANVLTF
>TRBV11-2
CASSGYGDYEQYF
>TRBV4-1
CASSQDSTYGYTF
>TRBV27
CASSAAGTGGRGTGELFF
>TRBV4-1
CASSHVRGREEKLFF
>TRBV7-9
CASSPDDRANTGELFF
>TRBV5-1
CASSLAGSEQFF